The clone carrying this TCR beta chain was seen once. What it recognizes is unknown. This specimen belongs to a study of CD4+ T cells in melanoma. The assay was immunoSEQ multiplex PCR, and TCRdb's table has in-frame clones only and misses some. This table has more than 110,000 clones, about 90% appearing once. The study's findings and limits: CD8+ T cell, macrophage and B cell function reportedly correlated with neoantigen-specific CD4+ T cells.

Germline CDR1 is SGHDN and CDR2 is FVKESK. The CDR3 length is 15 residues. Trimming stripped 4 bases from V and 2 bases from J, with 11 bases between. The genes are TRBV14 and TRBJ2-2; D call uncertain. The source of this sequence is a human donor with melanoma. The CDR3 protein is CASSPVPGNTGELFF. For the CDR3, the DNA is TGTGCCAGCAGCCCCGTTCCCGGCAACACCGGGGAGCTGTTTTTT.